The 27 T cell receptor beta chains presented below share a single source sample, sequenced in a study of blood T cell repertoires in COVID-19. Measured with immunoSEQ multiplex PCR; TCRdb has only the in-frame clones, and not every one. The sample contains around 190,000 clones, roughly 80% of which appear only once. The sample was peripheral blood. These receptors were taken from a woman aged 50 to 65 with acute or convalescent COVID-19.

This rearrangement joins TRBV7-9 to TRBJ2-5, with D possibly being TRBD2 (5 bases). CDR1 SEHNR and CDR2 FQNEAQ come from the germline V gene (reference sequence). The V gene lost 6 bases and the J gene lost 4 bases, with 6 bases spanning the gap. This CDR3 is 11 amino acids long. CDR3 coding DNA: TGTGCCAGCAGGGGAGCAGAGACCCAGTACTTC. The encoded protein is CASRGAETQYF.

The chain couples TRBV5-1 to TRBJ1-2, with TRBD1 matching over 8 bases. CDR3 length: 16 residues. From germline, CDR1 is SGHRS and CDR2 YFSETQ. V shed 7 bases, J shed 0 bases, and the junction held 11 bases outside the gene matches. CDR3 sequence (DNA): TGCGCCAGCCAAAAAACAGGGGGAAGCGCTAACTATGGCTACACCTTC. Its protein product is CASQKTGGSANYGYTF.

This sequence joins TRBV11-2 and TRBJ1-1; D remains unclear. Trimming took off 5 bases at V and 1 base at J, with 11 bases between the two ends. Germline loops: CDR1 SGHAT, CDR2 FQNNGV. This CDR3 region has 14 residues. CDR3: CASSRERSNTEAFF. The CDR3 DNA is TGTGCCAGCAGCCGCGAGAGGTCGAACACTGAAGCTTTCTTT.

This chain uses TRBV12-3 or TRBV12-4 with TRBJ2-1; possible D gene TRBD2, 6 bases. V was cut by 0 bases and J by 8 bases, with 8 bases left in between. This CDR3 is built from 13 residues. CDR3 in amino acids: CASSLAGLDEQFF. In nucleotides, the CDR3 is TGTGCCAGCAGTTTAGCGGGACTCGATGAGCAGTTCTTC.

The V and J genes are TRBV19 and TRBJ1-5; 10 nucleotides line up with TRBD1. Germline values: CDR1 LNHDA, CDR2 SQIVND (reference sequence). The CDR3 runs 15 residues. V shed 5 bases and J 6 bases; nucleotides not matched to a gene: 7. The chain's CDR3 is CASSLTGGEGQPQHF. In DNA form, the CDR3 reads TGTGCCAGTAGTTTGACAGGGGGCGAAGGTCAGCCCCAGCATTTT.

The rearrangement uses TRBV12-3 or TRBV12-4 and TRBJ2-1; the D gene is possibly TRBD1 (6 bases). The CDR3 extends over 12 amino acids. Trimming shortened V by 5 bases and J by 7 bases, and 9 bases separated the two germline ends. In DNA form, the CDR3 reads TGTGCCAGCAGTGGAACAGGGAATGAGCAGTTCTTC. Protein product: CASSGTGNEQFF.

The chain uses TRBV7-9 and TRBJ1-2; 10 positions agree with TRBD1. In germline, CDR1 is SEHNR, CDR2 FQNEAQ (reference sequence). Unmatched junction bases numbered 10, after V lost 5 bases and J lost 4 bases. This CDR3 region has 16 residues. The CDR3 is CASSRDWTGGFYGYTF. CDR3 DNA: TGTGCCAGCAGCAGAGACTGGACAGGGGGATTCTATGGCTACACCTTC.

The rearrangement links TRBV11-3 to TRBJ2-1, with a weak D call TRBD1 (7 bases). The germline gives CDR1 SGHNT, CDR2 YENEEA. V lost 5 bases and J 6 bases, leaving 23 bases between the germline ends. CDR3 size: 17 residues. CDR3 loop: CASSHGGATGWFNEQFF. CDR3 bases: TGTGCCAGCAGCCACGGGGGAGCGACAGGGTGGTTCAATGAGCAGTTCTTC.

This chain connects TRBV7-2 to TRBJ2-5, with TRBD2 matching 9 bases. The germline CDR1 and CDR2 sequences are SGHTA and FQGNSA. The ends lost 6 bases at V and 7 bases at J; junction bases unmatched: 12. This CDR3 comprises 15 residues. The CDR3 protein is CASSSALAGMGTQYF. The CDR3 coding sequence is TGTGCCAGCAGTTCGGCCCTAGCGGGAATGGGGACCCAGTACTTC.

The chain has TRBV7-9 and TRBJ1-5; TRBD1 matches 7 bases. The germline V gene has CDR1 SEHNR and CDR2 FQNEAQ (reference sequence). There are 16 residues in the CDR3. V trimming: 2 bases; J trimming: 3 bases; junction bases outside the gene matches: 7. Here the CDR3 reads CASSLFTGQSNQPQHF. CDR3 in DNA: TGTGCCAGCAGCTTATTTACGGGACAGTCCAATCAGCCCCAGCATTTT.

This clone was seen only a few times. J is TRBJ1-1 and V is TRBV9; no clear D gene. The CDR3 has 12 residues. Between the trimmed V and J ends, which lost 4 bases and 9 bases, there was a span of 13 bases. Germline CDR1 SGDLS, CDR2 YYNGEE. The CDR3 DNA reads as TGTGCCAGCAGCAAGATAGCGGGCCAAGCTTTCTTT. Amino acid sequence: CASSKIAGQAFF.

DNA for the CDR3: TGTGCCAGCAGGGTTTCCGGGACAGGGTGGTTCGGGGCCAACGTCCTGACTTTC. It encodes CASRVSGTGWFGANVLTF. The rearrangement joins TRBV9 to TRBJ2-6; 9 positions agree with TRBD1. The V gene's germline CDR1 is SGDLS and CDR2 YYNGEE. This CDR3 region has 18 residues. Losses at the gene ends were 5 bases for V and 4 bases for J; bases not matched to a gene: 13.

The chain links TRBV10-3 to TRBJ1-6; D unresolved. The CDR3 runs to 12 residues. V lost 3 bases to trimming and J lost 6 bases, with 3 bases between them. Germline lookup yields CDR1 ENHRY and CDR2 SYGVKD. This CDR3 is CAISDSNSPLHF. The CDR3 nucleotides are TGTGCCATCAGTGACAGTAATTCACCCCTCCACTTT.

In the case of this clone: Other DNA sequences in this sample translate to the same CDR3. The V call is TRBV18, the J call TRBJ1-1, with a weak D call TRBD1 (6 bases). V lost 5 bases and J 3 bases, leaving 10 bases between the germline ends. Per the germline V gene, CDR1 is KGHSH and CDR2 is LQKENI. CDR3 length: 13 amino acids. The CDR3 spells CASSSNRDTEAFF. The CDR3 nucleotides are TGTGCCAGCTCATCCAACAGGGACACTGAAGCTTTCTTT.

This clone was detected only a few times. Different DNA sequences within this sample yield the same CDR3. The chain employs TRBV18 and TRBJ2-2; 8 nucleotides align to TRBD1. CDR1 and CDR2 (germline): KGHSH, LQKENI. CDR3 length equals 15 residues. V lost 2 bases to trimming and J lost 5 bases; unmatched junction nucleotides: 4. The DNA for the CDR3 is TGTGCCAGCTCACCAGGACAGGGAAGAACCGGGGAGCTGTTTTTT. Translation: CASSPGQGRTGELFF.

The chain couples TRBV30 to TRBJ2-5; D is unclear. This CDR3 has 15 amino acids. V was trimmed by 0 bases and J by 2 bases, leaving 13 bases between them. Per the germline V gene, CDR1 is GTSNPN and CDR2 is SVGIG (reference sequence). This chain's CDR3 is CAWSVLGSLQETQYF. Here the CDR3 DNA reads TGTGCCTGGAGTGTACTCGGGTCCCTTCAAGAGACCCAGTACTTC.

V is TRBV15 and J is TRBJ1-5; 7 bases fit TRBD1. Trimming removed 0 bases from V and 5 bases from J; junction bases left unmatched: 4. Germline loops: CDR1 LNHNV, CDR2 YYDKDF (reference sequence). The CDR3 runs 15 residues. CDR3 protein: CATSRDGDRDQPQHF. DNA of the CDR3: TGTGCCACCAGCAGAGATGGGGACAGAGATCAGCCCCAGCATTTT.

This clone has a handful of counts. The rearrangement joins TRBV7-2 to TRBJ1-6; 7 nucleotides match TRBD1. CDR3 size: 12 residues. The germline gives CDR1 SGHTA, CDR2 FQGNSA. With V trimmed by 8 bases and J by 10 bases, 5 bases remained unmatched. CDR3 sequence: CASRGGGSPLHF. As DNA, the CDR3 is TGTGCCAGCCGAGGAGGGGGCTCACCCCTCCACTTT.

The chain joins TRBV9 to TRBJ1-6, with 7 nucleotides matching TRBD1. J was trimmed by 10 bases and V by 2 bases; bases with no gene match: 6. The CDR3 runs 14 residues. Germline assignment: CDR1 SGDLS and CDR2 YYNGEE. CDR3 sequence reads: CASSVGTVRSPLHF. DNA for the CDR3: TGTGCCAGCAGCGTCGGGACAGTTCGGTCACCCCTCCACTTT.

The V call is TRBV6-5, the J call TRBJ1-5, with 9 positions matching TRBD1. The junction had 6 bases not matched to a gene; V was cut back by 7 bases and J by 5 bases. CDR1 is MNHEY and CDR2 is SVGAGI in the germline V gene. There are 14 residues in the CDR3. The CDR3 DNA sequence: TGTGCCAGCACCGACAACAGGGGGCATCAGCCCCAGCATTTT. It is translated as CASTDNRGHQPQHF.

The genes are TRBV5-1 and TRBJ1-5, with D possibly being TRBD1 (6 bases). From germline, CDR1 is SGHRS and CDR2 YFSETQ. This CDR3 comprises 14 residues. Trimming left V 5 bases short and J 0 bases short, with 9 bases between. As DNA, the CDR3 is TGCGCCAGCAGTCAGGGGCCTAGCAATCAGCCCCAGCATTTT. Its protein is CASSQGPSNQPQHF.

The CDR3 region is CATSRDRKGVETQYF. The CDR3 coding sequence is TGTGCCACCAGCAGAGATCGGAAAGGGGTGGAGACCCAGTACTTC. The chain links TRBV15 to TRBJ2-5, with a tentative D call TRBD1 (5 bases). The CDR3 has 15 residues. V was cut by 0 bases and J by 5 bases, with 13 bases left in between. The germline CDR1 and CDR2 sequences are LNHNV and YYDKDF (reference sequence). Together with reference TRBV15 and TRBJ2-5, the CDR3 gives the full variable domain: DAMVIQNPRYQVTQFGKPVTLSCSQTLNHNVMYWYQQKSSQAPKLLFHYYDKDFNNEADTPDNFQSRRPNTSFCFLDIRSPGLGDTAMYLCATSRDRKGVETQYFGPGTRLLVL.

This sequence joins TRBV6-5 and TRBJ1-1; 7 positions match TRBD1. Germline V lookup: CDR1 MNHEY, CDR2 SVGAGI. The trim removed 6 bases at V and 1 base at J, leaving 5 bases unmatched. This CDR3 region has 14 residues. The CDR3 loop reads CASRTGSANTEAFF. As DNA, the CDR3 is TGTGCCAGCAGGACAGGGTCTGCGAACACTGAAGCTTTCTTT.

The chain carries TRBV10-2 and TRBJ2-1; 14 bases fit TRBD2. With V trimmed by 5 bases and J by 0 bases, 3 bases remained unmatched. The CDR3 sequence is 17 residues long. CDR1 is WSHSY, CDR2 SAAADI, per germline. The CDR3 spells CASSWTSGGLSYNEQFF. The CDR3 nucleotides are TGCGCCAGCAGTTGGACTAGCGGGGGGCTCTCCTACAATGAGCAGTTCTTC.

V usage is TRBV6-2 or TRBV6-3 and J usage is TRBJ1-6; the D is unclear. The CDR3 is 13 amino acids. Per germline, CDR1 MNHEY and CDR2 SVGEGT. The V end was cut by 5 bases, the J end by 7 bases, with 9 bases between. The CDR3 DNA follows: TGTGCCAGCAGTGCCGCGTTCAATTCACCCCTCCACTTT. Its translation: CASSAAFNSPLHF.

This chain links TRBV25-1 with TRBJ1-1; D call uncertain. Per germline, CDR1 MGHDK and CDR2 SYGVNS. CDR3 size: 14 residues. V was pared by 1 base and J by 2 bases, with 8 bases between. CDR3 protein: CASSEFGPNTEAFF. CDR3 DNA: TGTGCCAGCAGTGAATTTGGGCCTAACACTGAAGCTTTCTTT.

This chain links TRBV28 with TRBJ2-2, with D possibly matching TRBD1 (6 bases). The CDR3 has 15 residues. The ends were cut back, 7 bases at V and 0 bases at J, with 12 bases in the middle. CDR1 and CDR2 (germline): MDHEN, SYDVKM. In DNA, the CDR3 is TGTGCCAGCACGACACAGGGCTCGAACACCGGGGAGCTGTTTTTT. Protein: CASTTQGSNTGELFF.